This T cell receptor beta chain was captured in a study of cytomegalovirus exposure and HLA in healthy donors. Regarding donors, all were healthy bone marrow donors. Note on this clone: The antigen is not known.

In the PCR, 60 Vbeta and 13 Jbeta primers were used. In the authors' workflow: About 12 million of the roughly 80 million unique TCR beta chains counted in a later analysis were shared. Libraries were prepared by immunoSEQ multiplex PCR; TCRdb keeps only in-frame clonotypes and omits some of them. The V and J calls and clone size are taken from that table; D and trimming were inferred from the DNA. The table has under 150,000 clones, around 80% seen once. Study-level points and caveats: Segments of the TCR beta V type were, in most cases, productive about 90% or about 30% of the time in an earlier analysis. V- and J-gene trimming in TCR beta was tied to a missense DCLRE1C variant by an analysis performed later.

The sequencing sample was made of PBMCs. The source of this sequence is a man aged 45-60 years in good health and CMV-seronegative.

CDR3 protein: CASSSTVGRSNQPQHF. CDR3 sequence (DNA): TGTGCCAGCAGTTCAACAGTGGGGAGGAGCAATCAGCCCCAGCATTTT. The gene calls are TRBV27 and TRBJ1-5; D is unresolved. V shed 4 bases and J shed 1 base, with 14 bases lying between them. This CDR3 comprises 16 residues. The germline V gene has CDR1 MNHEY and CDR2 SMNVEV (reference sequence).